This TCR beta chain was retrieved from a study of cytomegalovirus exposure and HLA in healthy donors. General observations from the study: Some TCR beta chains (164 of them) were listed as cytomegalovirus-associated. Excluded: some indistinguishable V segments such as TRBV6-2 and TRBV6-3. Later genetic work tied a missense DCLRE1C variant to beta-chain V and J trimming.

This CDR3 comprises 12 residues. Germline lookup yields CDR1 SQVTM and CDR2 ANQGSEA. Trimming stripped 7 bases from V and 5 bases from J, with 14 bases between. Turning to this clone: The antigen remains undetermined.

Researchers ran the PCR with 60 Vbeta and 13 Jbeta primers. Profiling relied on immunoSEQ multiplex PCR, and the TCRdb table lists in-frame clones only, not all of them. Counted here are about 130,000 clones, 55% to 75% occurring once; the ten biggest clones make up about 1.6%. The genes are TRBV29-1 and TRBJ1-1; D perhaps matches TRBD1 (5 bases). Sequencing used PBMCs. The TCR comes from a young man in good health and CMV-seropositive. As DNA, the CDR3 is TGCAGCGCGGGGGGGGGTTTAACTGAAGCTTTCTTT. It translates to CSAGGGLTEAFF.